One and the same sample provided the 19 T cell receptor beta chains below, sequenced in a study of cytomegalovirus exposure and HLA in healthy donors. PCR involved 60 Vbeta and 13 Jbeta primers. Clones were read by immunoSEQ multiplex PCR, and TCRdb kept only the in-frame ones, dropping some. The sample holds approximately 100,000 clones. Sequenced: PBMCs. These receptor sequences come from a man aged 35 to 55 in good health and CMV-seronegative.

This chain uses TRBV28 with TRBJ1-1; D is ambiguous. The CDR3 runs to 12 residues. CDR1 and CDR2 from the germline V gene are MDHEN and SYDVKM. The ends were cut back, 7 bases at V and 5 bases at J, with 11 bases in the middle. CDR3 amino acids: CASTPRETEAFF. In DNA, the CDR3 is TGTGCCAGCACCCCCCGGGAAACTGAAGCTTTCTTT.

The chain carries TRBV25-1 and TRBJ2-7; 9 positions match TRBD1. The V segment lost 6 bases and the J segment 5 bases; nucleotides outside the gene matches: 5. This CDR3 has 13 amino acids. CDR1 MGHDK and CDR2 SYGVNS come from the germline V gene. The CDR3 bases are TGTGCCAGCAGAGGGACAGGGAACAACGAGCAGTACTTC. This gives the protein CASRGTGNNEQYF.

The chain couples TRBV28 to TRBJ1-5; D gene uncertain. Germline CDR1 and CDR2: MDHEN and SYDVKM. CDR3 length: 14 amino acids. Trimming left V 7 bases short and J 0 bases short, with 10 bases between. CDR3 sequence reads: CASTAGYSNQPQHF. DNA of the CDR3: TGTGCCAGCACGGCAGGCTATAGCAATCAGCCCCAGCATTTT.

The chain joins TRBV7-2 to TRBJ2-5, with D hard to call. The V end lost 3 bases, the J end lost 1 base, and 6 bases lay between the germline ends. The CDR3 contains 13 residues. CDR1 is SGHTA, CDR2 FQGNSA, per germline. In DNA form, the CDR3 reads TGTGCCAGCAGCTTCCAGGTCCAAGAGACCCAGTACTTC. It translates to CASSFQVQETQYF.

This rearrangement joins TRBV11-3 to TRBJ2-2; D call uncertain. V shed 5 bases and J shed 4 bases, with 8 bases lying between them. This CDR3 has 13 amino acids. Germline-derived CDR1 and CDR2 are SGHNT and YENEEA. The CDR3 here is CASSVELTGELFF. Here the CDR3 DNA reads TGTGCCAGCAGCGTCGAGCTCACCGGGGAGCTGTTTTTT.

V and J are TRBV4-1 and TRBJ2-3; TRBD1 aligns across 10 bases. The germline gives CDR1 MGHRA, CDR2 YSYEKL. V trimming: 0 bases; J trimming: 6 bases; junction bases outside the gene matches: 21. The length of the CDR3 is 21 residues. The chain's CDR3 is CASSQDLGDRGLREVKDTQYF. The CDR3 coding sequence is TGCGCCAGCAGCCAAGATTTAGGAGACAGGGGGCTGCGCGAGGTGAAGGATACGCAGTATTTT.

This chain connects TRBV28 to TRBJ2-4; 9 nucleotides align to TRBD2. V lost 5 bases and J lost 4; bases outside the gene matches: 9. This CDR3 contains 16 residues. Germline loops: CDR1 MDHEN, CDR2 SYDVKM. The CDR3 loop is CASSLMLTSGKNIQYF. The CDR3 coding sequence is TGTGCCAGCAGTCTGATGCTGACTAGCGGTAAAAACATTCAGTACTTC.

V gene TRBV28 combines with J gene TRBJ1-5; D is undetermined. Trimming cost V 8 bases and J 6 bases, with 11 bases left between them. This CDR3 contains 12 residues. CDR1 and CDR2 from the germline V gene are MDHEN and SYDVKM. CDR3 region: CASYVLGQPQHF. CDR3 in DNA: TGTGCCAGCTACGTCCTAGGTCAGCCCCAGCATTTT. The variable domain in full, with the rest retrieved from reference TRBV28 and TRBJ1-5, is DVKVTQSSRYLVKRTGEKVFLECVQDMDHENMFWYRQDPGLGLRLIYFSYDVKMKEKGDIPEGYSVSREKKERFSLILESASTNQTSMYLCASYVLGQPQHFGDGTRLSIL.

V usage is TRBV5-1 and J usage is TRBJ2-3, with 8 bases aligning to TRBD2. This CDR3 region has 15 residues. Germline V gene lookup returns CDR1 SGHRS and CDR2 YFSETQ. V was clipped by 5 bases and J by 3 bases; unmatched bases: 8. CDR3 region: CASSPGTSETDTQYF. CDR3 bases: TGCGCCAGCAGTCCCGGGACTAGTGAAACAGATACGCAGTATTTT. The variable domain in full, completed from reference TRBV5-1 and TRBJ2-3, reads KAGVTQTPRYLIKTRGQQVTLSCSPISGHRSVSWYQQTPGQGLQFLFEYFSETQRNKGNFPGRFSGRQFSNSRSEMNVSTLELGDSALYLCASSPGTSETDTQYFGPGTRLTVL.

The chain employs TRBV6-6 and TRBJ2-3; 10 nucleotides align to TRBD2. Trimming at V came to 6 bases and at J to 4 bases, leaving 7 bases not matched to a gene. This CDR3 contains 15 residues. Germline lookup yields CDR1 MNHNY and CDR2 SVGAGI (reference sequence). DNA of the CDR3: TGTGCCAGCAGCCCTTTAGCGGGAGGATCAGATACGCAGTATTTT. Protein product: CASSPLAGGSDTQYF.

The rearrangement links TRBV11-3 to TRBJ1-1; D remains unclear. The CDR3 totals 13 residues. Trimming took off 0 bases at V and 4 bases at J, with 6 bases between the two ends. Germline V gene lookup returns CDR1 SGHNT and CDR2 YENEEA. In DNA, the CDR3 is TGTGCCAGCAGCTTAGATGGGAGCACTGAAGCTTTCTTT. As protein: CASSLDGSTEAFF.

V usage is TRBV11-2 and J usage is TRBJ2-7; tentative D call: TRBD2 (7 bases). The V end was cut by 2 bases, the J end by 6 bases, with 20 bases between. The CDR3 sequence is 16 residues long. Germline assignment: CDR1 SGHAT and CDR2 FQNNGV. As DNA, the CDR3 is TGTGCCAGCAGCTTAAGCTGGAGCGGAAGGGGGGGCGAGCAGTACTTC. This gives the protein CASSLSWSGRGGEQYF.

The chain carries TRBV7-2 and TRBJ1-1, with D perhaps matching TRBD1 (6 bases). V was clipped by 2 bases and J by 3 bases, with 16 bases between them. From germline, CDR1 is SGHTA and CDR2 FQGNSA. There are 16 residues in the CDR3. CDR3 in amino acids: CASSLRGLGAHTEAFF. The CDR3 region has the DNA TGTGCCAGCAGCTTAAGGGGATTGGGGGCGCACACTGAAGCTTTCTTT.

The gene calls are TRBV11-2 and TRBJ1-5, with 8 bases fitting TRBD1. Per germline, CDR1 SGHAT and CDR2 FQNNGV. The CDR3 sequence is 16 residues long. With 4 bases clipped from V and 0 bases from J, the junction kept 5 bases outside the gene matches. CDR3 region: CASSSGQAHSNQPQHF. The CDR3 bases are TGTGCCAGCAGCTCGGGACAGGCTCATAGCAATCAGCCCCAGCATTTT.

The CDR3 protein is CASSLVERTGGNEQFF. For the CDR3, the DNA is TGTGCCAGCAGCTTAGTTGAGAGGACAGGGGGGAATGAGCAGTTCTTC. The chain has TRBV7-2 and TRBJ2-1; 10 nucleotides align to TRBD1. The CDR3 has 16 residues. J gave up 7 bases and V 1 base, and 7 bases lay outside the gene matches. Germline CDR1 reads SGHTA; CDR2 reads FQGNSA.

This sequence joins TRBV30 and TRBJ2-1, with no clear D. Germline CDR1 GTSNPN, CDR2 SVGIG (reference sequence). Trimming took off 1 base at V and 4 bases at J, with 14 bases between the two ends. The CDR3 is 15 amino acids. DNA of the CDR3: TGTGCCTGGAGTGGGGTAGCTACGACTTACAATGAGCAGTTCTTC. It specifies CAWSGVATTYNEQFF. Full variable domain (outside the CDR3, taken from reference TRBV30 and TRBJ2-1): SQTIHQWPATLVQPVGSPLSLECTVEGTSNPNLYWYRQAAGRGLQLLFYSVGIGQISSEVPQNLSASRPQDRQFILSSKKLLLSDSGFYLCAWSGVATTYNEQFFGPGTRLTVL.

The chain has TRBV13 and TRBJ1-6; D gene ambiguous. Germline lookup yields CDR1 PRHDT and CDR2 FYEKMQ (reference sequence). V lost 5 bases and J lost 7, with 9 bases in between. The length of the CDR3 is 13 residues. The CDR3 spells CASSGEANSPLHF. The CDR3 nucleotides are TGTGCCAGCAGCGGTGAGGCGAATTCACCCCTCCACTTT.

The J gene is TRBJ2-7, the V gene TRBV5-1; 9 nucleotides align to TRBD1. Germline V CDR1 and CDR2: SGHRS, YFSETQ. This CDR3 region has 15 residues. After removal of 0 bases from V and 5 bases from J, the junction contained 6 bases not matched to a gene. The CDR3 DNA is TGCGCCAGCAGCTTGGCCGGACAGGGGATGAACGAGCAGTACTTC. Its protein product is CASSLAGQGMNEQYF.

This rearrangement joins TRBV19 to TRBJ1-2, with TRBD1 matching over 7 bases. After removal of 6 bases from V and 4 bases from J, the junction contained 11 bases not matched to a gene. This CDR3 has 15 residues. In germline, CDR1 is LNHDA, CDR2 SQIVND (reference sequence). This CDR3 is CASSKQQGTCYGYTF. The CDR3 DNA reads as TGTGCCAGTAGCAAACAACAGGGGACTTGCTATGGCTACACCTTC.